The T cell receptor beta chain described here comes from a study of blood T cell repertoires in COVID-19 (dated by TCRdb to the early 2020s). Looking at the study overall: Samples covering the acute and convalescent phases of COVID-19 were provided by collaborators in the United States, Italy and Spain. Where HLA class I and class II types were available, the types were taken from metadata supplied by the sample provider, not from assay-based typing. Deeply sampled blood TCRbeta repertoires from subjects exposed to, actively infected with, or recovered from COVID-19 were included in the dataset. Samples were obtained from the ongoing ImmuneRACE study (first 160 participants) and from about 1,300 subjects provided by 6 global collaborators. The repertoires were made available in a free public database intended to serve as a resource for research on the immune response to SARS-CoV-2. The sample metadata nearly always contained a de-identified subject ID, COVID-19 status, age in years and sex. The prospective study material was composed of cDNA or gDNA derived from T cells, B-cell-depleted T cells, or PBMCs. Study-wide findings and limitations: How much clinical and demographic metadata was included differed by source and by participant, and the metadata was provided uncurated.

On this clone itself: What antigen it recognizes has not been identified. Base-call qualities are not available, and no considerably larger clone is one nucleotide away.

Each collaborating institution followed its own protocols to collect whole blood in K2EDTA tubes. For TCRbeta analysis, collaborators shipped samples as frozen whole blood, isolated PBMCs, or DNA extracted from either of those sample types. TCRbeta CDR3 regions were amplified from genomic DNA using the immunoSEQ Assay, a bias-controlled multiplex PCR. The original methods were these. Nucleated cell counts per sample were estimated from amplification of reference gene primers within the assay. Sequence reads were collapsed and filtered to measure the absolute abundance of every unique TCRbeta CDR3 rearrangement. For each sample, productive Simpson clonality was calculated as the square root of Simpson's diversity index over productive rearrangements. TCRdb's version of the immuneACCESS table is confined to in-frame rearrangements and falls short of the full clone set. An unresolved V gene accounts for under half of the shortfall where checked; the remainder is of unknown origin. V and J calls and clone size are those listed in that table; D and trimming were worked out from the DNA. This sample is represented by 240,000 or so clones; roughly 90% of them were singletons. The top ten hold 0.7% to 0.85% of the sample.

From a lookup of the germline V gene, CDR1 and CDR2 are MNHEY and SVGAGI. V is pared back by 4 bases and J by 3 bases, with 7 bases lying between the germline termini. Taken from cysteine to phenylalanine, the CDR3 has 13 residues. The sequence is cut down to CDR3 DNA, 39 bases in frame from base 1. This TCR was recovered from a woman aged 25-40 years with acute or convalescent COVID-19. The chain was built from TRBV6-5 and TRBJ1-5; too little of a D gene remains to name it. Material for sequencing was peripheral blood. The DNA is as follows: TGTGCCAGCAGTTCACAGACCAATCAGCCCCAGCATTTT. This encodes CASSSQTNQPQHF.